This T cell receptor (beta chain) derives from a study of T-cell memory formation after mild COVID-19. Libraries for TCRalpha and TCRbeta carried sample barcodes and unique molecular identifiers via 5'RACE. In TCRdb, the 5' RACE reads were re-called with MiXCR into one record per CDR3 protein. The sample includes around 140,000 distinct CDR3 sequences, roughly a quarter seen only once; the top ten take around a quarter. V was trimmed by 4 bases and J by 2 bases, leaving 12 bases between them. CDR3 length: 13 residues. Per the germline V gene, CDR1 is SQVTM and CDR2 is ANQGSEA. The chain joins TRBV29-1 to TRBJ2-7; TRBD2 is a possible D gene (5 bases). Sequencing used PBMCs or a T cell subset sorted from them (not recorded which). This receptor was identified in an adult woman who had mild COVID-19 (a few samples of this study predate the infection). Cell type and time point are not known. The CDR3 sequence: CSVGLAFTYEQYF. DNA of the CDR3: TGCAGCGTTGGGTTAGCGTTTACCTACGAGCAGTACTTC.